These 10 T cell receptor beta chains share one sample of origin, sequenced in a study of control samples from healthy donors and cancer patients. TCRdb keeps only in-frame clones here, not all; method: immunoSEQ multiplex PCR. The sample includes over 100,000 clones, about 87% seen only once; the top ten take 3.4%. The sample was blood. These receptors all stem from a man aged 35 to 55 in good health.

The chain employs TRBV19 and TRBJ1-3; 7 nucleotides line up with TRBD1. Germline CDR1 reads LNHDA; CDR2 reads SQIVND (reference sequence). J was trimmed by 0 bases and V by 6 bases; bases with no gene match: 14. CDR3 length equals 18 residues. The CDR3 DNA reads as TGTGCCAGTAGACTTTCTGACCGGACAGGACTCTCTGGAAACACCATATATTTT. Residues: CASRLSDRTGLSGNTIYF. The full variable domain, completed using reference TRBV19 and TRBJ1-3, is DGGITQSPKYLFRKEGQNVTLSCEQNLNHDAMYWYRQDPGQGLRLIYYSQIVNDFQKGDIAEGYSVSREKKESFPLTVTSAQKNPTAFYLCASRLSDRTGLSGNTIYFGEGSWLTVV.

The rearrangement joins TRBV7-9 to TRBJ1-5; D may be TRBD1 (5 bases). The V and J ends lost 10 bases and 2 bases respectively, with 12 bases between them. CDR1 and CDR2 from the germline V gene are SEHNR and FQNEAQ (reference sequence). The CDR3 loop spans 13 amino acids. CDR3 DNA: TGTGCCAACCATAGGGGTTGCAATCAGCCCCAGCATTTT. This gives the protein CANHRGCNQPQHF.

The rearrangement uses TRBV4-2 and TRBJ1-3; D gene ambiguous. V lost 1 base to trimming and J lost 0 bases, with 4 bases between them. This CDR3 spans 14 amino acids. The germline gives CDR1 LGHNA, CDR2 YNFKEQ. The CDR3 bases are TGTGCCAGCAGCCAAGCGGGCTCTGGAAACACCATATATTTT. It yields the protein CASSQAGSGNTIYF.

This chain uses TRBV28 with TRBJ1-3; D is undetermined. Trimming shortened V by 3 bases and J by 0 bases, and 12 bases separated the two germline ends. The germline gives CDR1 MDHEN, CDR2 SYDVKM. The CDR3 has 16 amino acids. This CDR3 reads CASSFNFGSSGNTIYF. In DNA, the CDR3 is TGTGCCAGCAGTTTTAATTTCGGGAGCTCTGGAAACACCATATATTTT.

The rearrangement joins TRBV5-1 to TRBJ1-1; D not certain. Trimming left V 4 bases short and J 1 base short, with 11 bases between. The CDR3 extends over 14 amino acids. Germline V gives CDR1 SGHRS, CDR2 YFSETQ. DNA for the CDR3: TGCGCCAGCAGCATACAACCAGAGAACACTGAAGCTTTCTTT. Its protein product is CASSIQPENTEAFF. Full variable domain (remainder filled in from reference TRBV5-1 and TRBJ1-1): KAGVTQTPRYLIKTRGQQVTLSCSPISGHRSVSWYQQTPGQGLQFLFEYFSETQRNKGNFPGRFSGRQFSNSRSEMNVSTLELGDSALYLCASSIQPENTEAFFGQGTRLTVV.

V gene TRBV30 combines with J gene TRBJ1-2; D is uncertain. Germline V gives CDR1 GTSNPN, CDR2 SVGIG (reference sequence). The CDR3 is 13 amino acids. With 1 base removed from V and 4 bases from J, the gap between germline ends came to 10 bases. The CDR3 protein is CAWSGAWTYGYTF. CDR3 in DNA: TGTGCCTGGAGTGGAGCCTGGACCTATGGCTACACCTTC.

In DNA, the CDR3 is TGTGCCAGCACCCTGATACAGGGGGCTGGAAACACCATATATTTT. This sequence encodes CASTLIQGAGNTIYF. V is TRBV5-5 and J is TRBJ1-3; TRBD1 aligns across 8 bases. Germline CDR1 SGHKS, CDR2 YYEKEE (reference sequence). V shed 6 bases, J shed 2 bases, and the junction held 7 bases outside the gene matches. The CDR3 consists of 15 residues.

The chain carries TRBV29-1 and TRBJ2-3, with 8 positions matching TRBD2. V lost 4 bases and J lost 2; bases outside the gene matches: 2. The CDR3 runs 13 residues. Germline loops: CDR1 SQVTM, CDR2 ANQGSEA. The CDR3 nucleotides are TGCAGCGTTGCGGGGGGGAACACAGATACGCAGTATTTT. Residues: CSVAGGNTDTQYF.

V is TRBV6-6 and J is TRBJ1-2; maybe TRBD1 (5 bases). This CDR3 is built from 15 residues. V gave up 6 bases and J gave up 3 bases, with 17 bases separating them. Germline lookup yields CDR1 MNHNY and CDR2 SVGAGI (reference sequence). This CDR3 reads CASRDLGENHYGYTF. CDR3 DNA sequence: TGTGCCAGCAGAGACCTAGGGGAAAATCACTATGGCTACACCTTC.

The V and J genes are TRBV29-1 and TRBJ1-2; D is undetermined. The CDR3 runs to 11 residues. CDR1 and CDR2 (germline): SQVTM, ANQGSEA. Deletions cut 7 bases from V and 1 base from J, with 7 bases between. The chain's CDR3 is CSGEVNYGYTF. The CDR3 DNA sequence: TGCAGCGGGGAGGTTAACTATGGCTACACCTTC.